This is a list of T cell receptor beta chains from one sample in a study of blood T cell repertoires in COVID-19. The data were produced by immunoSEQ multiplex PCR, yet TCRdb's version contains in-frame clones alone and is incomplete. The sample has about 81,000 clones, roughly 86% seen once; the top ten hold 7% to 9%. Material: peripheral blood. The receptors derive from a human donor in a cohort sampled during active COVID-19. CDR3s include the opening cysteine and the closing phenylalanine or tryptophan.

TRBV7-8	TRBJ1-1	CASSLDLGLVAEAFF
TRBV6-5	TRBJ1-1	CASSGHRVGNTEAFF
TRBV7-2	TRBJ2-6	CASSLVAGSGANVLTF
TRBV6-5	TRBJ1-6	CASSYESSYNSPLHF
TRBV12-3/TRBV12-4	TRBJ1-2	CASSAGPYGYTF
TRBV6-5	TRBJ2-7	CASSRRGQDEQYF
TRBV4-1	TRBJ1-2	CASSQLSVGVYGYTF
TRBV6-6	TRBJ2-7	CASSPAAPGLAGGPRGQQYF
TRBV5-4	TRBJ2-2	CASSLQASGELFF
TRBV7-9	TRBJ2-3	CASSFGQGAQYF
TRBV29-1	TRBJ1-1	CSVEDIPTGGTEAFF
TRBV5-1	TRBJ2-5	CASSLQSSETQYF
TRBV18	TRBJ1-3	CATQRGFSGNTIYF
TRBV4-3	TRBJ1-4	CASSQRDRGEKLFF
TRBV7-2	TRBJ2-7	CASSLGASGGYEQYF
TRBV19	TRBJ2-3	CASIDPAGPTDTQYF
TRBV4-1	TRBJ2-7	CASSQALAGGLVSSYEQYF
TRBV7-3	TRBJ2-7	CASSLGTSGVYEQYF
TRBV2	TRBJ1-1	CASTSDRVREAFF
TRBV7-3	TRBJ1-1	CASSLGPGGTEAFF
TRBV2	TRBJ1-6	CASSDIGSPLHF
TRBV5-5	TRBJ1-5	CASSFWDSGNQPQHF
TRBV2	TRBJ1-3	CASRGQGAFGNTIYF
TRBV19	TRBJ2-7	CASSIVGTWEYEQYF
TRBV19	TRBJ2-7	CASSPGQGPYEQYF
TRBV13	TRBJ2-5	CASSSPGQGPETQYF
TRBV29-1	TRBJ1-1	CSVESGTKNTEAFF